This T cell receptor (beta chain) was recovered during a study of T cells in localized non-small cell lung cancer. CDR3 length equals 16 residues. Of note for this clone: Antigen: not known.

Only in-frame clones appear in the TCRdb table, and some are missing; sequencing was by immunoSEQ multiplex PCR. The table lists roughly 13,000 clones, around 84% of them singletons. General study points: Uninvolved adjacent lung showed peak T cell clonality, exceeding tumor. Higher T cell density in the blood was associated with longer overall survival, whereas higher adjacent-lung clonality associated with shorter survival.

V gene TRBV12-1 combines with J gene TRBJ2-6; the table's D call, TRBD1, has no DNA check behind it. TRBV12-1 is listed as a pseudogene. This TCR derives from an older male donor with stage III lung adenocarcinoma. Material: peripheral blood, obtained before any cancer treatment. CDR3 nucleotides: TGTGCCAGCAGCTACCTAGGACAAAGTCGGGCCAACGTCCTGACTTTC. Residues: CASSYLGQSRANVLTF.